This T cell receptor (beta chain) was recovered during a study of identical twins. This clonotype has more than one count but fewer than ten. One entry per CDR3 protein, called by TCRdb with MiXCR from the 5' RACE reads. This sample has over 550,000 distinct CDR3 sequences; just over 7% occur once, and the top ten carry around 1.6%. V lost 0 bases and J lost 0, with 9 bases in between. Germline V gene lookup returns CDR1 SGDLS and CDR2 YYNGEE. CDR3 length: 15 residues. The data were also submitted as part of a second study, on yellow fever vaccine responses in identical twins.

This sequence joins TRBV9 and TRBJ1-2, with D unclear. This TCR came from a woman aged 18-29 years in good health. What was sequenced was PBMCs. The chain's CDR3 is CASSVAPSTNYGYTF. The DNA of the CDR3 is TGTGCCAGCAGCGTAGCGCCATCGACTAACTATGGCTACACCTTC.